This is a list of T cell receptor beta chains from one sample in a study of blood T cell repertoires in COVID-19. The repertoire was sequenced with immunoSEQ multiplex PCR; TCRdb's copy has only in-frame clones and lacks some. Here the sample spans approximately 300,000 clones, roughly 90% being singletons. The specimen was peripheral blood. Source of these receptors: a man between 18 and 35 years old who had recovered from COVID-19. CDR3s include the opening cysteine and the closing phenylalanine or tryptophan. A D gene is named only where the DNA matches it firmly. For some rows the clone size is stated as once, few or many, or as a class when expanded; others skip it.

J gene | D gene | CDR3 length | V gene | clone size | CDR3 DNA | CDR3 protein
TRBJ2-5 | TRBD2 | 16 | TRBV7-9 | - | TGTGCCAGCAGCTCCCTAAAAGGGGCGGGACTAGCGGCCCAGTACTTC | CASSSLKGAGLAAQYF
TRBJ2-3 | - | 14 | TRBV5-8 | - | TGTGCCAGCAGCTTGGACAGGGCTGGAGATACGCAGTATTTT | CASSLDRAGDTQYF
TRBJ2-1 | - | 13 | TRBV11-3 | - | TGTGCCAGCAGCTTAGACTCGTTCAATGAGCAGTTCTTC | CASSLDSFNEQFF
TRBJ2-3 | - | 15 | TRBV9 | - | TGTGCCAGCAGCAACCGGGATGCCAAGGCAGATACGCAGTATTTT | CASSNRDAKADTQYF
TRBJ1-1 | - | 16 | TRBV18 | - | TGTGCCAGCTCACCACCAAAACAGGCGAGCGTCACTGAAGCTTTCTTT | CASSPPKQASVTEAFF
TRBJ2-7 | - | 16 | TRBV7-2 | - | TGTGCCAGCAGCTTAGCTTTCGGCAGGGGCATCTACGAGCAGTACTTC | CASSLAFGRGIYEQYF
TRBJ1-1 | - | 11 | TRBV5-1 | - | TGCGCCAGCAGCCGGGGGGGTGAAGCTTTCTTT | CASSRGGEAFF
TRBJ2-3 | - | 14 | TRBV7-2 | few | TGTGCCAGCAGCCTTCTCGGGGAAATGGATACGCAGTATTTT | CASSLLGEMDTQYF
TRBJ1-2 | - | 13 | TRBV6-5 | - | TGTGCCAGCAGTTACTCTCCAGGGCATGGCTACACCTTC | CASSYSPGHGYTF
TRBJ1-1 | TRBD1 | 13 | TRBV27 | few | TGTGCCAGCAGAGTCAGGGGGCCGGGTGAAGCTTTCTTT | CASRVRGPGEAFF
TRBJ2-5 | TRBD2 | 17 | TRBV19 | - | TGTGCCAGTAGTCACCAGAGGACTAGCGGACGCCAAGAGACCCAGTACTTC | CASSHQRTSGRQETQYF
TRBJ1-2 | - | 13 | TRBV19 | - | TGTGCCAGTAGGGCCCCGGGGGACTATGGCTACACCTTC | CASRAPGDYGYTF
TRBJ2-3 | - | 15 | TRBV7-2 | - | TGTGCCAGCAGCTTAGACGGGTCCGGCACAGATACGCAGTATTTT | CASSLDGSGTDTQYF
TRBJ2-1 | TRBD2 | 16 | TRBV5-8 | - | TGTGCCAGCAGTTTACTAGCGGGGGGTCCCTTCGATGAGCAGTTCTTC | CASSLLAGGPFDEQFF
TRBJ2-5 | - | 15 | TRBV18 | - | TGTGCCAGCTCAAGGGACACAGCTATGCAAGAGACCCAGTACTTC | CASSRDTAMQETQYF
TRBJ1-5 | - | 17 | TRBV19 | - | TGTGCCAGTAGTATGCCGGAGGGGCTCTATAGCAATCAGCCCCAGCATTTT | CASSMPEGLYSNQPQHF
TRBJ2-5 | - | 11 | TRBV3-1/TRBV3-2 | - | TGTGCCAGCAGCGGAGGGGAGACCCAGTACTTC | CASSGGETQYF
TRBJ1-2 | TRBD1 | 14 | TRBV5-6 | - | TGTGCCAGCAGCGTGGGACAGGTCAACTATGGCTACACCTTC | CASSVGQVNYGYTF
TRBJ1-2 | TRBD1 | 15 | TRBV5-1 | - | TGCGCCAGCAGCAGTACCCCCGGGACAGGGTGGGGCTACACCTTC | CASSSTPGTGWGYTF
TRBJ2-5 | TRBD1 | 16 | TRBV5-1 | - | TGCGCCAGCAGCTATGGAGGACAGGGGGCTTATGAGACCCAGTACTTC | CASSYGGQGAYETQYF
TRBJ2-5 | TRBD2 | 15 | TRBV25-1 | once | TGTGCCAGCAGTGATGACGGGAGGGCCCAAGAGACCCAGTACTTC | CASSDDGRAQETQYF
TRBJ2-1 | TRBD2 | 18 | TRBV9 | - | TGTGCCAGCAGCGTCACCGGGACTAGCGGTCTTAGTGGCAATGAGCAGTTCTTC | CASSVTGTSGLSGNEQFF
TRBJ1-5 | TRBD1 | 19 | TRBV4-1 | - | TGCGCCAGCAGCCAAGTCCCCACCGGGACAGGGGGCGGCAATCAGCCCCAGCATTTT | CASSQVPTGTGGGNQPQHF
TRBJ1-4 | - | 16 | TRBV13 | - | TGTGCCAGCAGCTCCCCCTACAACGTGCCGGAGGAAAAACTGTTTTTT | CASSSPYNVPEEKLFF
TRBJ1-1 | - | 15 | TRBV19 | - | TGTGCCAGTAGCTCTATGACCAGGCTGAACACTGAAGCTTTCTTT | CASSSMTRLNTEAFF
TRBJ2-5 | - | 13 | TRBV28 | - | TGTGCCAGCAGCCATAATTATGTGGGCGCACAGTACTTC | CASSHNYVGAQYF
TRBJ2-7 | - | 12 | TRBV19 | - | TGTGCCAGTAGTATGGGCAGCTACGAGCAGTACTTC | CASSMGSYEQYF
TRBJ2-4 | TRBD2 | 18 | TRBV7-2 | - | TGTGCCAGCAGCTTAGCTCTTCGACTAGCGGGGGGCGAAAACATTCAGTACTTC | CASSLALRLAGGENIQYF
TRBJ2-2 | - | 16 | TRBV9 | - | TGTGCCAGCACCTTAGCGCCGGGGGCGAACACCGGGGAGCTGTTTTTT | CASTLAPGANTGELFF
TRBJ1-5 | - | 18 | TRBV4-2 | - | TGTGCCAGCAGCCAAGACAGGTCAGCCGAGCTTAGCAATCAGCCCCAGCATTTT | CASSQDRSAELSNQPQHF
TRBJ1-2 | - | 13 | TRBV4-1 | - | TGCGCCAGCAGCCAACAGGGTTTGTATGGCTACACCTTC | CASSQQGLYGYTF
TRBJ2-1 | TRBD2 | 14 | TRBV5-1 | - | TGCGCCAGCAGCTCGCGGACTAGTCGGGCTGAGCAGTTCTTC | CASSSRTSRAEQFF
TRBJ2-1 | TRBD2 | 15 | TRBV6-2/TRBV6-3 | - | TGTGCCAGCAGTTACTTAGCGGGAGGGAGCAATGAGCAGTTCTTC | CASSYLAGGSNEQFF
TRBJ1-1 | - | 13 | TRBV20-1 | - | TGCAGTGCTAGTGTACCAGGGTTCACTGAAGCTTTCTTT | CSASVPGFTEAFF
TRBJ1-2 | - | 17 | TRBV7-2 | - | TGTGCCAGCAGCTTAGCACTTTACGGCAGGGGTGGATATGGCTACACCTTC | CASSLALYGRGGYGYTF
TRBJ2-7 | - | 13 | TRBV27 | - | TGTGCCAGCAGTTTGTGGGGGCCGATCGAGCAGTACTTC | CASSLWGPIEQYF
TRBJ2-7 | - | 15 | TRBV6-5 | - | TGTGCCAGCAGGCCCCCCTCCGGGTACGGCTACGAGCAGTACTTC | CASRPPSGYGYEQYF
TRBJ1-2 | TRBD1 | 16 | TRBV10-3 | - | TGTGCCATCAGTGAGTCGATCAGACAGGGAGGCTATGGCTACACCTTC | CAISESIRQGGYGYTF
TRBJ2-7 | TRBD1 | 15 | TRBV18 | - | TGTGCCAGCTCACCCCGCGGACAGGGAAACTACGAGCAGTACTTC | CASSPRGQGNYEQYF
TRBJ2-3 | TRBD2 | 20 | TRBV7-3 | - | TGTGCCAGCAGCTTAAAACCCCGGCCTAGCGGGGGCTTTAGCACAGATACGCAGTATTTT | CASSLKPRPSGGFSTDTQYF
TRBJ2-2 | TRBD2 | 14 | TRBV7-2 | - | TGTGCCAGCAGCTTCGGGGGGGCGGTCGGGGAGCTGTTTTTT | CASSFGGAVGELFF
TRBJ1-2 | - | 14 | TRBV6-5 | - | TGTGCCAGCAGTTACAACGGAGCTAACTATGGCTACACCTTC | CASSYNGANYGYTF
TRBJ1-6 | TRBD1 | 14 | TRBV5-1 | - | TGCGCCAGCAGCCCGGACAGGGCAAATTCACCCCTCCACTTT | CASSPDRANSPLHF
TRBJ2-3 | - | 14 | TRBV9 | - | TGTGCCAGCAGCCCTCGGACAGACACAGATACGCAGTATTTT | CASSPRTDTDTQYF
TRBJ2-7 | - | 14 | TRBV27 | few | TGTGCCAGCAGTTTAGGTCGGGGTGCCTACGAGCAGTACTTC | CASSLGRGAYEQYF
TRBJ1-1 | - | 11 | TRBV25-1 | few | TGTGCCAGCAGTAGGGGCACTGAAGCTTTCTTT | CASSRGTEAFF
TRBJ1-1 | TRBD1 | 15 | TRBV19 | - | TGTGCCAGTAGTCCACTAGGGACAGGGAACACTGAAGCTTTCTTT | CASSPLGTGNTEAFF
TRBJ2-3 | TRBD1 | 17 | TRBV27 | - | TGTGCCAGTAAAGAGGTAAACAGGGGAAGGGGCACAGATACGCAGTATTTT | CASKEVNRGRGTDTQYF
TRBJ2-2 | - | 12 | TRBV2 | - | TGTGCCAGCACCCGGGACACCGGGGAGCTGTTTTTT | CASTRDTGELFF
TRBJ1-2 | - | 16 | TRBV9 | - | TGTGCCAGCAGCGTAGGGCTCCTACCCGACGGGGATGGCTACACCTTC | CASSVGLLPDGDGYTF
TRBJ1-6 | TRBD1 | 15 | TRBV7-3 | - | TGTGCCAGCAGCTTAAACGGACAGGGTTATTCACCCCTCCACTTT | CASSLNGQGYSPLHF
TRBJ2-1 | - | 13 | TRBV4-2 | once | TGTGCCAGCAGCCAAGATGGTAGTACTGAGCAGTTCTTC | CASSQDGSTEQFF
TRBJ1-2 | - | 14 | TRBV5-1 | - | TGCGCCAGCAGCTTGACCGGGACTAACTATGGCTACACCTTC | CASSLTGTNYGYTF